Below are 19 T cell receptor beta chains sequenced from a single sample in a study of blood T cell repertoires in COVID-19. Method: immunoSEQ multiplex PCR; TCRdb's copy keeps in-frame clones and lacks some. Of about 85,000 clones listed, 90% were seen once; the top ten hold approximately 4.3%. Sequencing was done on a sample of peripheral blood. The origin of the receptors is a woman aged 80 or older with active or convalescent COVID-19.

A single count supports this clone. The chain employs TRBV5-1 and TRBJ2-1; D remains ambiguous. The germline V and J ends were trimmed by 0 bases and 7 bases, with 11 bases remaining between them. CDR1 SGHRS and CDR2 YFSETQ come from the germline V gene. This CDR3 is 14 amino acids long. The CDR3 region has the DNA TGCGCCAGCAGCTTGGTTCTAGGCAAAAATGAGCAGTTCTTC. Its protein is CASSLVLGKNEQFF.

The gene calls are TRBV5-1 and TRBJ1-3; a possible D gene is TRBD1 (6 bases). The CDR3 totals 12 residues. V lost 4 bases and J 4 bases, leaving 6 bases between the germline ends. Germline V gene sequence: CDR1 SGHRS, CDR2 YFSETQ. CDR3 sequence (DNA): TGCGCCAGCAGCGGACAGGGAAACACCATATATTTT. Translation gives CASSGQGNTIYF.

This clone was recorded a few times. The chain carries TRBV9 and TRBJ1-4, with D possibly being TRBD1 (5 bases). CDR3 size: 15 residues. Germline loops: CDR1 SGDLS, CDR2 YYNGEE. Trimming pared 3 bases from V and 0 bases from J, leaving 9 bases between. The DNA for the CDR3 is TGTGCCAGCAGCGCCGGGGGATCAACTAATGAAAAACTGTTTTTT. The encoded protein is CASSAGGSTNEKLFF. Full variable domain (missing parts from reference TRBV9 and TRBJ1-4): DSGVTQTPKHLITATGQRVTLRCSPRSGDLSVYWYQQSLDQGLQFLIQYYNGEERAKGNILERFSAQQFPDLHSELNLSSLELGDSALYFCASSAGGSTNEKLFFGSGTQLSVL.

This clone appeared once. The gene calls are TRBV5-1 and TRBJ2-7; a possible D gene is TRBD1 (5 bases). CDR1 and CDR2 from the germline V gene are SGHRS and YFSETQ. Trimming removed 0 bases from V and 5 bases from J, with 12 bases in between. The CDR3 totals 14 residues. CDR3 loop: CASSLVGQGDEQYF. The CDR3 DNA reads as TGCGCCAGCAGCTTGGTCGGGCAGGGCGACGAGCAGTACTTC.

This sequence joins TRBV6-5 and TRBJ2-1; the match to TRBD2 covers 10 bases. Germline-derived CDR1 and CDR2 are MNHEY and SVGAGI. V lost 6 bases, J lost 6 bases, and 2 bases stayed unmatched. The CDR3 extends over 13 amino acids. For the CDR3, the DNA is TGTGCCAGCAGGGGGACTAGCGCCAATGAGCAGTTCTTC. As protein: CASRGTSANEQFF.

The chain uses TRBV6-5 and TRBJ2-7; 10 bases align to TRBD2. This CDR3 spans 15 amino acids. J lost 3 bases, V lost 4 bases, and 6 bases had no gene match. Germline CDR1 is MNHEY and CDR2 is SVGAGI. The CDR3 DNA reads TGTGCCAGCAGTTCCCTAGCGGGAGTCGGCTACGAGCAGTACTTC. It codes for CASSSLAGVGYEQYF.

This clone was seen only once. The V gene is TRBV10-2, the J gene TRBJ1-5; D gene uncertain. Looked up from germline, CDR1 is WSHSY and CDR2 is SAAADI. The CDR3 loop spans 14 amino acids. Trimming cost V 4 bases and J 1 base, with 8 bases left between them. CDR3 loop: CASSGAGSNQPQHF. CDR3 DNA sequence: TGCGCCAGCAGTGGGGCAGGAAGCAATCAGCCCCAGCATTTT.

The CDR3 reads CASSRREGRVRDLYNEQFF. As DNA, the CDR3 is TGTGCCAGCTCCCGCCGGGAGGGCCGCGTGAGGGACCTATACAATGAGCAGTTCTTC. The chain is built from TRBV18 and TRBJ2-1; TRBD2 aligns across 8 bases. Trimming at V came to 6 bases and at J to 4 bases, leaving 20 bases not matched to a gene. Germline V gives CDR1 KGHSH, CDR2 LQKENI. CDR3 length: 19 residues. Together with reference TRBV18 and TRBJ2-1, the CDR3 gives the full variable domain: NAGVMQNPRHLVRRRGQEARLRCSPMKGHSHVYWYRQLPEEGLKFMVYLQKENIIDESGMPKERFSAEFPKEGPSILRIQQVVRGDSAAYFCASSRREGRVRDLYNEQFFGPGTRLTVL.

The V call is TRBV28, the J call TRBJ2-7; 11 bases fit TRBD1. The CDR3 is 12 amino acids. CDR1 is MDHEN and CDR2 is SYDVKM in the germline V gene. CDR3 coding DNA: TGTGGAACCGGGACAGGGGGCTACGAGCAGTACTTC. This encodes CGTGTGGYEQYF.

This clone was detected once. The chain links TRBV28 to TRBJ2-7; 14 bases fit TRBD2. The CDR3 covers 14 residues. Looked up from germline, CDR1 is MDHEN and CDR2 is SYDVKM. V gave up 6 bases and J gave up 6 bases; unmatched junction bases: 4. The DNA for the CDR3 is TGTGCCAGCAGACCGGGACTAGCGGGAGCCGAGCAGTACTTC. Translating gives CASRPGLAGAEQYF.

The V call is TRBV5-1, the J call TRBJ2-2, with a tentative D call TRBD1 (5 bases). Trimming removed 4 bases from V and 2 bases from J, with 21 bases in between. The CDR3 spans 18 residues. Germline V gene lookup returns CDR1 SGHRS and CDR2 YFSETQ. The CDR3 region has the DNA TGCGCCAGCAGCCCCGGAACAGGTTCTTGGGGCAACACCGGGGAGCTGTTTTTT. Translating gives CASSPGTGSWGNTGELFF.

CDR3 DNA sequence: TGTGCCAGCAGTCCCCCTAGCGTCTATGAGCAGTTCTTC. It specifies CASSPPSVYEQFF. The rearrangement links TRBV27 to TRBJ2-1; tentatively, D is TRBD2 (6 bases). CDR1 MNHEY and CDR2 SMNVEV come from the germline V gene (reference sequence). The ends were cut back, 5 bases at V and 8 bases at J, with 13 bases in the middle. This CDR3 comprises 13 residues.

V is TRBV20-1 and J is TRBJ1-4, with D possibly TRBD1 on 5 matching bases. Germline CDR1 reads DFQATT; CDR2 reads SNEGSKA (reference sequence). The CDR3 length is 11 residues. Trimming took off 5 bases at V and 7 bases at J, with 8 bases between the two ends. In DNA form, the CDR3 reads TGCAGTGCTCCGGGGGGTGAAAAACTGTTTTTT. Translating gives CSAPGGEKLFF.

The chain links TRBV4-3 to TRBJ1-4, with 8 bases identical to TRBD1. Germline V gives CDR1 LGHNA, CDR2 YSLEER. CDR3 size: 17 residues. V gave up 4 bases and J gave up 4 bases; unmatched junction bases: 11. CDR3 residues: CASSPTPGQAFNEKLFF. The DNA of the CDR3 is TGCGCCAGCAGCCCCACGCCGGGACAGGCCTTTAATGAAAAACTGTTTTTT.

The chain couples TRBV5-1 to TRBJ1-1, with D perhaps TRBD1 (5 bases). V lost 2 bases and J 2 bases, leaving 10 bases between the germline ends. The CDR3 is made up of 14 amino acids. Germline V lookup: CDR1 SGHRS, CDR2 YFSETQ. DNA of the CDR3: TGCGCCAGCAGCTTTCAGGGACTCAACACTGAAGCTTTCTTT. Its protein is CASSFQGLNTEAFF.

The rearrangement uses TRBV5-1 and TRBJ1-1; 7 bases fit TRBD1. The V gene's germline CDR1 is SGHRS and CDR2 YFSETQ. The CDR3 runs 14 residues. Losses at the gene ends were 3 bases for V and 3 bases for J; bases not matched to a gene: 5. The CDR3 loop is CASSWDRLYTEAFF. The CDR3 nucleotides read TGCGCCAGCAGCTGGGACAGACTTTACACTGAAGCTTTCTTT.

CDR3 in amino acids: CASSVALAGENTGELFF. The CDR3 DNA sequence: TGTGCCAGCAGCGTAGCCCTAGCGGGAGAGAACACCGGGGAGCTGTTTTTT. This chain links TRBV9 with TRBJ2-2, with 10 bases matching TRBD2. The CDR3 is made up of 17 amino acids. The germline V gene encodes CDR1 SGDLS and CDR2 YYNGEE. Trimming cost V 0 bases and J 1 base; bases outside gene matches: 3.

J is TRBJ1-4 and V is TRBV4-3; 7 bases align to TRBD1. The CDR3 consists of 17 residues. The J segment lost 0 bases and the V segment lost 0 bases, leaving 4 bases of the junction unmatched. Looked up from germline, CDR1 is LGHNA and CDR2 is YSLEER. The CDR3 DNA sequence: TGCGCCAGCAGCCAAGAACCCCAGGGGGCAACTAATGAAAAACTGTTTTTT. Protein: CASSQEPQGATNEKLFF.

The chain has TRBV7-2 and TRBJ2-2; 7 bases fit TRBD1. V shed 6 bases and J 3 bases; nucleotides not matched to a gene: 13. The germline V gene has CDR1 SGHTA and CDR2 FQGNSA. This CDR3 is built from 17 residues. For the CDR3, the DNA is TGTGCCAGCAGTTTACAGGGGCCGGCGGTAGACACCGGGGAGCTGTTTTTT. It yields the protein CASSLQGPAVDTGELFF. Supplemented by reference TRBV7-2 and TRBJ2-2, the full variable domain reads GAGVSQSPSNKVTEKGKDVELRCDPISGHTALYWYRQSLGQGLEFLIYFQGNSAPDKSGLPSDRFSAERTGGSVSTLTIQRTQQEDSAVYLCASSLQGPAVDTGELFFGEGSRLTVL.